This T cell receptor (beta chain) emerged from a study of T cells expressing NK-cell markers. Study-wide context: It was from sorted CD3+CD56+NKG2C+, CD3+CD56+NKG2C- and CD3+CD56-NKG2C+ T cells that TCR beta repertoires came.

CDR1 is SGHNT, CDR2 YENEEA, per germline. CDR3 length: 12 amino acids. TCRdb derives one entry per CDR3 protein from the 5' RACE reads, leaving out DNA. This repertoire includes under 500,000 distinct CDR3 sequences. Worth noting for this clonotype: The antigen is unknown.

Notes on the study in general: In four donors, dominant clonotypes made up roughly 28.3-65% of CD3+CD56-NKG2C+ cells. Certain NKG2C+ T cell clones were expanded, and their HCMV specificity remained unclear.

The gene calls are TRBV11-3 and TRBJ1-1. Sequencing used blood T cells: a sorted CD56 or NKG2C T cell subset, CD4+ or CD8+ T cells, or bulk PBMC T cells (not recorded which). The receptor was isolated from a woman between 18 and 70 years old in good health. The CDR3 spells CASSFDDTEAFF. The complete variable domain, with remaining parts taken from reference TRBV11-3 and TRBJ1-1, reads EAGVVQSPRYKIIEKKQPVAFWCNPISGHNTLYWYLQNLGQGPELLIRYENEEAVDDSQLPKDRFSAERLKGVDSTLKIQPAELGDSAVYLCASSFDDTEAFFGQGTRLTVV.